The 15 T cell receptor beta chains below were found in one sample sequenced in a study of molecular identifiers for immune sequencing clone quantification. A single record per CDR3 protein comes from TCRdb applying MiXCR to the PCR reads. The sample consists of some 650,000 distinct CDR3 sequences, about 20% of them appearing once. The sequenced sample was naive CD8+ T cells from blood, with Jurkat cell RNA spiked in. Documented subset: FACS-sorted CD8+CD4-CCR7+CD45RA+ naive T cells. The receptors were gathered from a human donor in good health. Some libraries in this study had Jurkat cell RNA spiked in.

In its sample, this clonotype was seen many times. This sequence joins TRBV20-1 and TRBJ2-7; TRBD1 matches at 10 bases. Germline V gene sequence: CDR1 DFQATT, CDR2 SNEGSKA (reference sequence). V lost 3 bases and J lost 3; bases outside the gene matches: 11. This CDR3 has 16 amino acids. CDR3 sequence: CSARTGGQTGLYEQYF. The CDR3 nucleotides are TGCAGTGCTAGGACAGGGGGCCAAACAGGCCTCTACGAGCAGTACTTC.

This clonotype was observed many times. J is TRBJ1-2 and V is TRBV29-1; D gene uncertain. The CDR3 runs to 11 residues. V lost 1 base and J 5 bases, leaving 5 bases between the germline ends. The germline V gene encodes CDR1 SQVTM and CDR2 ANQGSEA. CDR3 in DNA: TGCAGCGTTGAAGTAACTTATGGCTACACCTTC. This encodes CSVEVTYGYTF.

The chain has TRBV24-1 and TRBJ2-7; no clear D. CDR1 KGHDR and CDR2 SFDVKD come from the germline V gene. Trimming took off 4 bases at V and 5 bases at J, with 11 bases between the two ends. CDR3 length equals 13 residues. The CDR3 reads CATSDLDHNEQYF. The DNA of the CDR3 is TGTGCCACCAGTGACTTGGATCACAACGAGCAGTACTTC.

The sample holds one count of this clonotype. It is likely a read error, because the conserved phenylalanine at the end of the CDR3 is missing. This chain uses TRBV6-2 or TRBV6-3 with TRBJ1-5; 7 bases match TRBD1. V trimming: 9 bases; J trimming: 2 bases; junction bases outside the gene matches: 10. The CDR3 length is 15 residues. Germline CDR1 MNHEY, CDR2 SVGEGT. CDR3 sequence reads: CASGDSPWGNQPQHL. The CDR3 DNA follows: TGTGCCAGTGGGGACAGCCCATGGGGCAATCAGCCCCAGCATCTT.

The table lists this clonotype with many counts. This chain links TRBV20-1 with TRBJ2-7; 9 bases map to TRBD1. J lost 1 base, V lost 6 bases, and 4 bases had no gene match. CDR1 is DFQATT and CDR2 is SNEGSKA in the germline V gene (reference sequence). The CDR3 has 13 amino acids. The CDR3 nucleotides read TGCAGTGCCGTAGGGACAGGGTCCTACGAGCAGTACTTC. Its translation is CSAVGTGSYEQYF.

This clonotype occurred many times. The V gene is TRBV5-1, the J gene TRBJ1-1; 8 nucleotides line up with TRBD1. Trimming removed 4 bases from V and 4 bases from J; junction bases left unmatched: 6. The CDR3 contains 14 residues. Germline V lookup: CDR1 SGHRS, CDR2 YFSETQ. Written as DNA, the CDR3 is TGCGCCAGCAGCGCTGGACAGGGCCTCACTGAAGCTTTCTTT. Translated: CASSAGQGLTEAFF.

This clonotype was seen ten or more times. The V call is TRBV6-6, the J call TRBJ2-3, with D maybe TRBD2 (5 bases). The CDR3 loop spans 13 amino acids. Germline V gene data show CDR1 as MNHNY and CDR2 as SVGAGI (reference sequence). The V end was cut by 10 bases, the J end by 2 bases, with 13 bases between. The CDR3 nucleotides are TGTGCCATCGCGGGTCGTCTCACAGATACGCAGTATTTT. Its translation is CAIAGRLTDTQYF.

This clonotype appeared many times. The V and J genes are TRBV30 and TRBJ1-1; tentatively, D is TRBD1 (5 bases). Germline assignment: CDR1 GTSNPN and CDR2 SVGIG (reference sequence). Between the trimmed V and J ends, which lost 0 bases and 7 bases, there was a span of 9 bases. The CDR3 contains 12 residues. Written as DNA, the CDR3 is TGTGCCTGGAGTGTACCGGGGGGTGAAGCTTTCTTT. Its translation: CAWSVPGGEAFF.

Turning to this clonotype: A read error may explain this, as a much larger clone is one base away. This chain joins TRBV7-6 and TRBJ2-3; D possibly corresponds to TRBD2 (5 bases). CDR1 is SGHVS and CDR2 is FNYEAQ in the germline V gene. CDR3 length equals 15 residues. Trimming shortened V by 2 bases and J by 2 bases, and 11 bases separated the two germline ends. The CDR3 region is CASSLTRTDTDTQYF. Written as DNA, the CDR3 is TGTGCCAGCAGCTTAACCAGGACTGACACAGATACGCAGTATTTT.

The J gene is TRBJ2-7, the V gene TRBV5-1, with no clear D. Germline V gives CDR1 SGHRS, CDR2 YFSETQ. CDR3 length: 12 residues. V lost 4 bases, J lost 5 bases, and 10 bases lay in between. The CDR3 is CASSTGRNEQYF. The CDR3 DNA is TGCGCCAGCAGCACCGGACGGAACGAGCAGTACTTC.

The rearrangement joins TRBV4-3 to TRBJ2-2, with D possibly TRBD2 on 5 matching bases. Trimming removed 2 bases at V and 10 bases at J, with 8 bases between. Germline V lookup: CDR1 LGHNA, CDR2 YSLEER. This CDR3 has 12 amino acids. CDR3 sequence: CASSQWGEELFF. The CDR3 nucleotides are TGCGCCAGCAGCCAATGGGGAGAGGAGCTGTTTTTT.

In the case of this clonotype: An end of the junction differs from the germline gene, which may be a read error. V is TRBV12-3 or TRBV12-4 and J is TRBJ2-2; D might be TRBD2 (6 bases). The CDR3 loop spans 16 amino acids. The CDR3 DNA follows: TGTGCCGGCAGTTTAGATCTAGCGCCCTCAGCCGGGGAGCTGTTTTTT. It codes for CAGSLDLAPSAGELFF.

This clonotype was recorded many times. This chain connects TRBV11-2 to TRBJ2-1, with 13 bases lining up with TRBD2. Germline-derived CDR1 and CDR2 are SGHAT and FQNNGV. The junction had 14 bases not matched to a gene; V was cut back by 4 bases and J by 5 bases. The CDR3 runs to 19 residues. CDR3 residues: CASSSYPRTSGGVNNEQFF. CDR3 sequence (DNA): TGTGCCAGCAGCTCGTACCCTAGGACTAGCGGGGGAGTAAACAATGAGCAGTTCTTC.

There are many counts of this clonotype. The J gene is TRBJ2-3, the V gene TRBV6-1; D is perhaps TRBD2 (5 bases). Germline V CDR1 and CDR2: MNHNS, SASEGT. This CDR3 comprises 18 residues. V was trimmed by 1 base and J by 2 bases, leaving 19 bases between them. For the CDR3, the DNA is TGTGCCAGCAGTGAAGTTTGGTTGAAGCGGAGCCTCACAGATACGCAGTATTTT. Translated: CASSEVWLKRSLTDTQYF.

This chain connects TRBV20-1 to TRBJ1-6; D gene unclear. This CDR3 comprises 13 residues. Deletions cut 1 base from V and 7 bases from J, with 8 bases between. The V gene's germline CDR1 is DFQATT and CDR2 SNEGSKA (reference sequence). CDR3 loop: CSARGLQNSPLHF. The DNA for the CDR3 is TGCAGTGCTAGAGGTCTTCAGAATTCACCCCTCCACTTT.